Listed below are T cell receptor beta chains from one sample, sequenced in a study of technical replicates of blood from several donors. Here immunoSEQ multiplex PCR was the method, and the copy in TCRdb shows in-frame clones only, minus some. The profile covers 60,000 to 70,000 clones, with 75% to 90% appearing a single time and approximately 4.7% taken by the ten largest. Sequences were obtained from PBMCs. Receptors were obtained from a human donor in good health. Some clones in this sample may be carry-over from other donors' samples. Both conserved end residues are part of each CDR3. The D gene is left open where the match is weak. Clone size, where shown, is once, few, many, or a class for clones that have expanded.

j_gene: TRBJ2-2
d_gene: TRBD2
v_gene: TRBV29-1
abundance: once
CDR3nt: TGCAGCGTCCGAGGACTAGCGGGAGCCGGGGAGCTGTTTTTT
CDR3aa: CSVRGLAGAGELFF

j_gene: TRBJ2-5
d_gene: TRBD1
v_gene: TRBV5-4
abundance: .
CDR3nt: TGTGCCAGCAGCCCTGGACAGGGGATGATGGAGACCCAGTACTTC
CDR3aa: CASSPGQGMMETQYF

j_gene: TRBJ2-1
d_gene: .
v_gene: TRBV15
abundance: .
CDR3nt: TGTGCCACCAGCAGAGACCCTCATGAGCAGTTCTTC
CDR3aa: CATSRDPHEQFF

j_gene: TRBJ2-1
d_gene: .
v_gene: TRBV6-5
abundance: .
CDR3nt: TGTGCCAGCAGAAACGGCGCTAGAGGTGAGCAGTTCTTC
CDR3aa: CASRNGARGEQFF

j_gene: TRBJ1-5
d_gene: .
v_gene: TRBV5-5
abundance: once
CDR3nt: TGTGCCAGCAGCTTTTTGGGTCTAGGGGTAGTGGGCCAGCCCCAGCATTTT
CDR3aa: CASSFLGLGVVGQPQHF

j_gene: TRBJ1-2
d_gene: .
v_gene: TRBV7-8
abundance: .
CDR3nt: TGTGCCAGCAGCCAGACCGGGGATGGCTACACCTTC
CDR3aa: CASSQTGDGYTF

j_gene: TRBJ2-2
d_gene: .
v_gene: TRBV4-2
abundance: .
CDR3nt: TGTGCCAGCAGCCAAGGGACAGGGGTTACTAGCGGGAAGGGGGAGCTGTTTTTT
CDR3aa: CASSQGTGVTSGKGELFF

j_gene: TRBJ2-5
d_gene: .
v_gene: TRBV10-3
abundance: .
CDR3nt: TGTGCCATCAGTGATGAAAGGGGATTCGGGACCCAGTACTTC
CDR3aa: CAISDERGFGTQYF

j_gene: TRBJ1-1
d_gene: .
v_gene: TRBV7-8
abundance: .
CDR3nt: TGTGCCAGCAGCAGAGACGAGGGCATGAACACTGAAGCTTTCTTT
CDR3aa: CASSRDEGMNTEAFF

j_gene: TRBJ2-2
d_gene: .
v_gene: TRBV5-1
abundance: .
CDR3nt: TGCGCCAGCAGCGTATCCGGGACACCCAAGAACACCGGGGAGCTGTTTTTT
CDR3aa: CASSVSGTPKNTGELFF

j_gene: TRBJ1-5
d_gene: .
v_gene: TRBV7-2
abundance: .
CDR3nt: TGTGCCAGCAGCTCCATGGGGGGAGGTCAGCCCCAGCATTTT
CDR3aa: CASSSMGGGQPQHF

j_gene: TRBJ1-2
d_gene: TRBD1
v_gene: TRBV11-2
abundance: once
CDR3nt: TGTGCCAGCAGCCTAAGACAGGGGAGGGCTACCTATGGCTACACCTTC
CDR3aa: CASSLRQGRATYGYTF

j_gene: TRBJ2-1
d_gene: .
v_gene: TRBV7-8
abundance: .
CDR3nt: TGTGCCAGCAGCTTAGAGCGGGCTCTCTCCTACAATGAGCAGTTCTTC
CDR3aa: CASSLERALSYNEQFF

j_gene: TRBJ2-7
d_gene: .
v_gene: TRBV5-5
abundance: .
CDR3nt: TGTGCCAGCAAGGAACAGGGCAGCGAGCAGTACTTC
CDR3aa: CASKEQGSEQYF

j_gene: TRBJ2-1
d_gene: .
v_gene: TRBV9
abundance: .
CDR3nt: TGTGCCAGCAGCGTAGAGGTGGGAGGCCCCGTCAATGAGCAGTTCTTC
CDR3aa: CASSVEVGGPVNEQFF

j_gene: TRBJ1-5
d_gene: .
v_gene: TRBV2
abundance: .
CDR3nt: TGTGCCAGCAGGGCGACTACAAACCGGGTACAGCCCCAGCATTTT
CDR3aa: CASRATTNRVQPQHF